The 14 T cell receptor beta chains below all came from one sample that was sequenced in a study of blood T cell repertoires in COVID-19 (dated by TCRdb to 2020 to 2021). Library prep was done by the immunoSEQ multiplex PCR assay. This is the immuneACCESS table as TCRdb keeps it, with only in-frame sequences that have V and J called. A part of the clones is gone; compared with another copy, unresolved V genes explain less than half, and the rest is unexplained. The sample includes some 250,000 clones, with approximately 86% observed a single time. Jointly, the top ten make up around 5.1% of the sample. The material sequenced was peripheral blood. These receptor sequences come from a woman aged 55 to 70 with COVID-19, enrolled during active disease.

This sequence joins TRBV5-1 and TRBJ1-4; tentatively, D is TRBD1 (5 bases). In germline, CDR1 is SGHRS, CDR2 YFSETQ. The CDR3 sequence is 15 residues long. V was trimmed by 4 bases and J by 3 bases, leaving 13 bases between them. The DNA for the CDR3 is TGCGCCAGCAGCCCTTCAGGGTCGGCTAATGAAAAACTGTTTTTT. Protein sequence: CASSPSGSANEKLFF.

The chain combines TRBV7-3 with TRBJ1-3; no firm D call. The CDR3 loop spans 15 amino acids. V shed 2 bases and J shed 0 bases, with 8 bases lying between them. Germline V gene lookup returns CDR1 SGHTA and CDR2 FQGTGA. Here the CDR3 reads CASSLAGASGNTIYF. The CDR3 DNA reads TGTGCCAGCAGCTTAGCAGGTGCCTCTGGAAACACCATATATTTT.

V and J are TRBV19 and TRBJ1-1; no clear D. The CDR3 is made up of 16 amino acids. CDR1 LNHDA and CDR2 SQIVND come from the germline V gene (reference sequence). The V and J ends lost 3 bases and 3 bases respectively, with 17 bases between them. CDR3 in DNA: TGTGCCAGTAGTATCGGAAGGACTTATCTGGACACTGAAGCTTTCTTT. Amino acids: CASSIGRTYLDTEAFF.

The V and J genes are TRBV28 and TRBJ1-1, with a tentative D call TRBD1 (6 bases). Between the trimmed V and J ends, which lost 2 bases and 0 bases, there was a span of 10 bases. Germline CDR1 reads MDHEN; CDR2 reads SYDVKM. This CDR3 contains 15 residues. CDR3 nucleotide sequence: TGTGCCAGCAGTTTAATCCCAGGGGTGAACACTGAAGCTTTCTTT. As protein: CASSLIPGVNTEAFF.

The chain has TRBV12-2 and TRBJ2-6; the listed D gene, TRBD1, was not tested against the DNA. TRBV12-2 is a pseudogene. This CDR3 contains 21 residues. Here the CDR3 DNA reads TGTGCAAGTCGCTTAGTTAACCCGGGACAGAAAAATAACTCTGGGGCCAACGTCCTGACTTTC. This gives the protein CASRLVNPGQKNNSGANVLTF.

CDR3 DNA sequence: TGTGCCAGCTCACCATGGGCAGATAACTATGGCTACACCTTC. It codes for CASSPWADNYGYTF. The J gene is TRBJ1-2, the V gene TRBV18; D gene ambiguous. Trimming removed 2 bases from V and 1 base from J, with 8 bases in between. Germline loops: CDR1 KGHSH, CDR2 LQKENI. This CDR3 is built from 14 residues.

This chain links TRBV11-3 with TRBJ2-7; TRBD2 matches at 11 bases. This CDR3 contains 13 residues. V lost 5 bases, J lost 10 bases, and 7 bases stayed unmatched. Germline V CDR1 and CDR2: SGHNT, YENEEA. The CDR3 is CASSVTSGSLQYF. For the CDR3, the DNA is TGTGCCAGCAGCGTAACTAGCGGGAGTCTACAGTACTTC.

The chain is built from TRBV24-1 and TRBJ2-1, with TRBD2 as a possible D gene (6 bases). V was trimmed by 4 bases and J by 2 bases, leaving 8 bases between them. In germline, CDR1 is KGHDR, CDR2 SFDVKD. This CDR3 is built from 14 residues. CDR3 in DNA: TGTGCCACCAGTGACCCGGGAGCCTACAATGAGCAGTTCTTC. This gives the protein CATSDPGAYNEQFF.

This sequence joins TRBV11-2 and TRBJ2-7, with TRBD2 matching 7 bases. Unmatched junction bases numbered 9, after V lost 5 bases and J lost 2 bases. The germline V gene encodes CDR1 SGHAT and CDR2 FQNNGV. The CDR3 totals 15 residues. Here the CDR3 reads CASSPIRGGPYEQYF. The CDR3 bases are TGTGCCAGCAGCCCGATTAGGGGAGGGCCCTACGAGCAGTACTTC.

V and J are TRBV10-1 and TRBJ2-7; D unclear. Trimming cost V 7 bases and J 6 bases, with 16 bases left between them. CDR3 size: 13 residues. Germline CDR1 and CDR2: WNHNN and SYGVQD (reference sequence). The CDR3 coding sequence is TGCGCCAGCAACCCCGGAATTGGGCTCGAGCAGTACTTC. Its protein is CASNPGIGLEQYF.

V usage is TRBV19 and J usage is TRBJ2-2, with 7 bases that match TRBD2. Germline CDR1 is LNHDA and CDR2 is SQIVND (reference sequence). CDR3 length: 14 residues. Trimming took 5 bases from V and 7 from J; bases not matched to a gene: 7. In nucleotides, the CDR3 is TGTGCCAGTAGTTCCCTAGCGGCTTTCGGGGAGCTGTTTTTT. Residues: CASSSLAAFGELFF.

The chain carries TRBV19 and TRBJ2-1, with 10 bases fitting TRBD2. The germline V gene encodes CDR1 LNHDA and CDR2 SQIVND (reference sequence). The CDR3 has 14 residues. Trimming at V came to 0 bases and at J to 16 bases, leaving 9 bases not matched to a gene. CDR3 residues: CASSIDTSGVHKFF. The CDR3 DNA sequence: TGTGCCAGTAGTATAGATACTAGCGGGGTCCACAAATTCTTC.

The gene calls are TRBV10-1 and TRBJ1-6; D gene uncertain. Trimming took off 3 bases at V and 7 bases at J, with 10 bases between the two ends. The germline gives CDR1 WNHNN, CDR2 SYGVQD (reference sequence). CDR3 size: 14 residues. Written as DNA, the CDR3 is TGCGCCAGCAGTGATAACAGTGGGAATTCACCCCTCCACTTT. It translates to CASSDNSGNSPLHF.

The V and J genes are TRBV4-3 and TRBJ1-4; TRBD1 is a possible D gene (6 bases). V lost 1 base, J lost 8 bases, and 14 bases lay in between. CDR1 and CDR2 from the germline V gene are LGHNA and YSLEER. There are 15 residues in the CDR3. The CDR3 is CASSQVTGPQEKLFF. The CDR3 DNA reads TGCGCCAGCAGCCAAGTAACAGGGCCGCAGGAAAAACTGTTTTTT.